This entry lists 5 T cell receptor beta chains sequenced from one sample in a study of T-cell memory formation after mild COVID-19. A single record per CDR3 protein comes from TCRdb applying MiXCR to the 5' RACE reads. The profile shows some 410,000 distinct CDR3 sequences, 20% to 30% of them singletons. Sequencing used PBMCs or a T cell subset sorted from them (not recorded which). The receptors derive from an adult woman who had mild COVID-19 (a few samples of this study predate the infection). Cell type and time point are not known.

This rearrangement joins TRBV5-1 to TRBJ1-6; a weak D match, TRBD1 (5 bases). Trimming removed 0 bases from V and 6 bases from J, with 10 bases in between. Per the germline V gene, CDR1 is SGHRS and CDR2 is YFSETQ. There are 15 residues in the CDR3. CDR3 sequence reads: CASSLGRGGNSPLHF. CDR3 in DNA: TGCGCCAGCAGCTTGGGTAGGGGAGGTAATTCACCCCTCCACTTT.

Only one count was recorded for this clonotype. The genes are TRBV19 and TRBJ1-1, with 10 bases lining up with TRBD1. The CDR3 sequence is 17 residues long. V lost 4 bases to trimming and J lost 2 bases; unmatched junction nucleotides: 10. Germline V CDR1 and CDR2: LNHDA, SQIVND (reference sequence). The CDR3, as DNA: TGTGCCAGTAGTAGACAGGGGGCGCAGGGGAAAAACACTGAAGCTTTCTTT. It encodes CASSRQGAQGKNTEAFF.

The chain employs TRBV29-1 and TRBJ2-2; tentatively, D is TRBD1 or TRBD2 (7 bases each). The ends were cut back, 5 bases at V and 4 bases at J, with 14 bases in the middle. This CDR3 spans 14 amino acids. CDR1 SQVTM and CDR2 ANQGSEA come from the germline V gene. The CDR3 sequence is CSVQIRGGTGELFF. In nucleotides, the CDR3 is TGCAGCGTTCAGATCAGGGGGGGCACCGGGGAGCTGTTTTTT.

This clonotype was observed a few times. This rearrangement joins TRBV19 to TRBJ2-7; the match to TRBD1 covers 7 bases. Germline assignment: CDR1 LNHDA and CDR2 SQIVND (reference sequence). The CDR3 has 15 amino acids. The V segment lost 4 bases and the J segment 0 bases; nucleotides outside the gene matches: 6. This chain's CDR3 is CASSNQGGSSYEQYF. CDR3 sequence (DNA): TGTGCCAGTAGTAACCAAGGGGGCAGCTCCTACGAGCAGTACTTC.

This clonotype was seen a handful of times. J is TRBJ2-3 and V is TRBV7-6, with 7 bases that match TRBD2. CDR3 length equals 15 residues. Losses at the gene ends were 2 bases for V and 6 bases for J; bases not matched to a gene: 8. The germline gives CDR1 SGHVS, CDR2 FNYEAQ. The DNA for the CDR3 is TGTGCCAGCAGCTTAACGGGACTAATTTCTGATACGCAGTATTTT. This gives the protein CASSLTGLISDTQYF.